A selection of T cell receptor beta chains follows, all from one sample in a study of PD-1 blockade in classical Hodgkin lymphoma. Sequenced by immunoSEQ multiplex PCR; TCRdb stores in-frame clones only, minus some. Of 55,000 to 75,000 clones listed, 70% to 80% are singletons. The material sequenced was peripheral blood mononuclear cells (PBMCs), taken before the second cycle of nivolumab. These receptors came from a human donor with classical Hodgkin lymphoma. Each CDR3 is given with its conserved first and last residue. The order of the fields is V gene, D gene, clone size, CDR3 protein. D genes are given only for firm matches. Where a row states a size, it is once, few, many or the class of an expanded clone; other rows omit it.

TRBV29-1 | . | . | CSVEGGTANYGYTF
TRBV28 | TRBD2 | once | CASSLGLAGYNEQFF
TRBV4-1 | . | . | CASSQEGGVGGEQFF
TRBV28 | . | . | CASSLTGGSDTQYF
TRBV25-1 | . | few | CASSLAGNYGYTF
TRBV18 | TRBD2 | . | CASSPWLAGAYEQYF
TRBV30 | TRBD1 | . | CACTGTGAYF
TRBV9 | . | . | CASSVERFTGELFF
TRBV14 | . | . | CASSPRRQGEQFF
TRBV11-2 | . | few | CASSLGETQYF
TRBV6-5 | TRBD2 | . | CASRRGTSGSYEQYF
TRBV7-7 | . | . | CASSPSGLTEQFF
TRBV5-5 | TRBD1 | . | CASSSQTGDETQYF
TRBV5-1 | . | . | CASSLKGSGNTIYF
TRBV29-1 | TRBD2 | . | CSGSLAGGSETQYF
TRBV6-6 | . | . | CASSETGIREQYF
TRBV21-1 | . | many | CASSKEGRAGNQPQHF
TRBV11-2 | . | . | CASSLVFGDDTEAFF
TRBV7-8 | . | . | CASSLERNSYEQYF
TRBV5-3 | . | . | CASSLSALGTEAFF
TRBV6-4 | TRBD1 | . | CASRGPDRDRGPQETQYF
TRBV10-1 | . | . | CASRQGEVGEAFF
TRBV28 | . | . | CASSPPRGGYGYTF
TRBV12-5 | . | . | CASGFTERQFF
TRBV27 | . | . | CASSLYDSSYEQYF
TRBV5-5 | . | . | CASSFVVGLTEAFF
TRBV28 | . | once | CASSSSGREAFF
TRBV27 | TRBD1 | . | CASRRQGTYEQYF
TRBV7-8 | . | . | CASSLALGSPLHF
TRBV27 | . | . | CASSLQLGYEQYF
TRBV6-1 | . | . | CASSEEGLLSNQPQHF
TRBV11-2 | . | . | CASSLGQIYEQYF
TRBV5-1 | . | . | CASRLETGSPLHF
TRBV6-6 | . | . | CASSDKGGWSTEAFF
TRBV9 | . | . | CASSVDGGTGELFF